The clone carrying this T cell receptor beta chain was observed at least ten times. What it recognizes is unknown. The data were taken from a study of early T cells in non-severe SARS-CoV-2 infection. Study-wide findings and caveats: Reliance on VDJdb matching favored anti-spike CD8 responses; private and CD4 specificities were missed.

The CDR3 is 14 residues long. CDR1 and CDR2 from the germline V gene are SGDLS and YYNGEE. Losses at the gene ends were 5 bases for V and 1 base for J; bases not matched to a gene: 6. Individual cDNA molecules were tagged with unique molecular identifiers. TCRdb processed the 5' RACE reads anew with MiXCR; each CDR3 protein has one entry. Of about 25,000 distinct CDR3 sequences in the sample, roughly 4.8% were seen once. The chain carries TRBV9 and TRBJ2-7, with TRBD1 identical over 7 bases. The sequence was obtained from an adult who was a healthcare worker with PCR-confirmed SARS-CoV-2 infection or an uninfected control (not recorded which). Sequenced sample: whole blood. The CDR3 nucleotides read TGTGCCAGCAGTCGGACAGGCGGATCCTACGAGCAGTACTTC. Its translation: CASSRTGGSYEQYF.